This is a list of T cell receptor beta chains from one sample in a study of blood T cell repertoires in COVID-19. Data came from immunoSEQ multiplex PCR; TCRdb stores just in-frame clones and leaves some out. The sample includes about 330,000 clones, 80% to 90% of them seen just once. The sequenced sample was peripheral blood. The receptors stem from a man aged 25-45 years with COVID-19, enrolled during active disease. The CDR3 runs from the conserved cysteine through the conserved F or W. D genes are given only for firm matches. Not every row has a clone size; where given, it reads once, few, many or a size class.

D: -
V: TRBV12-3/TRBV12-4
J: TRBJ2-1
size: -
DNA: TGTGCCAGCATCATGGAGGCGGACAATGAGCAGTTCTTC
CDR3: CASIMEADNEQFF

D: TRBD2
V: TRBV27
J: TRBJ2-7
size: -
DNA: TGTGCCAGCAGTCCGGGACTAGCGCGGCCCTACGAGCAGTACTTC
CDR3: CASSPGLARPYEQYF

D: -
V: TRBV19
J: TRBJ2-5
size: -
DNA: TGTGCCAGTAGTATGACAGCGAGGGAGGCGACCCAGTACTTC
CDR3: CASSMTAREATQYF

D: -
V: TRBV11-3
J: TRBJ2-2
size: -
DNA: TGTGCCAGCAGCTTAGACAGGGAGGACGGGGAGCTGTTTTTT
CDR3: CASSLDREDGELFF

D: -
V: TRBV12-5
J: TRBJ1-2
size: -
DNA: TGTGCTAGTGGTTCCCCTGTATCTAACTATGGCTACACCTTC
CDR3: CASGSPVSNYGYTF

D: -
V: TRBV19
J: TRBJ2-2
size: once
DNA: TGTGCCAGTAGTATTGCAGGTTTGCCCACCGGGGAGCTGTTTTTT
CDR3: CASSIAGLPTGELFF

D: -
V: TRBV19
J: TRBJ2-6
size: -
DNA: TGTGCCAGTACTAGAGCGGAGGGCTCTGGGGCCAACGTCCTGACTTTC
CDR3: CASTRAEGSGANVLTF

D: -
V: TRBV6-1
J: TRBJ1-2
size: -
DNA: TGTGCCAGCAGTGAAGGGGGCTATCCTTTCTATGGCTACACCTTC
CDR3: CASSEGGYPFYGYTF

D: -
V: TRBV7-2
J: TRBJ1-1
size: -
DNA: TGTGCCAGCAGCAGGGGAATCGGTTGGAACACTGAAGCTTTCTTT
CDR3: CASSRGIGWNTEAFF

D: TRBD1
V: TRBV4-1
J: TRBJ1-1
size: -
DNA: TGCGCCAGCAGCCCCGGGGACAGGGGGACTGAAGCTTTCTTT
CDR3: CASSPGDRGTEAFF

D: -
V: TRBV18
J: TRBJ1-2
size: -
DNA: TGTGCCAGCTCACACGAAGAAGGGAGCCACACCTTC
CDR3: CASSHEEGSHTF

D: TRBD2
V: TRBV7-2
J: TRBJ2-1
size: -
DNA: TGTGCCAGCAGCTTAGGGCTAGCGGGGTACAATGAGCAGTTCTTC
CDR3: CASSLGLAGYNEQFF

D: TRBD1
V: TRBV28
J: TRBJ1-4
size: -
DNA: TGTGCCAGCAGTTCGACTAGGACAGGGGATGGAGAAAAACTGTTTTTT
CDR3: CASSSTRTGDGEKLFF

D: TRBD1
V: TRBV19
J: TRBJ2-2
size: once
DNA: TGTGCCAGTAGGACTGGGACAGCGAACACCGGGGAGCTGTTTTTT
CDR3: CASRTGTANTGELFF

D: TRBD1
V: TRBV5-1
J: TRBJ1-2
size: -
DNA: TGCGCCAGCAGCCTCACAGGGGTTTTCGACTATGGCTACACCTTC
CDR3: CASSLTGVFDYGYTF

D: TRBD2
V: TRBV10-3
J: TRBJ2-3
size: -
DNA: TGTGCCATCAGAGGAGCGGGAGGGCTAGGAGATACGCAGTATTTT
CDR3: CAIRGAGGLGDTQYF

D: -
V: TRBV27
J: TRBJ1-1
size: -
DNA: TGTGCCAGCAGTTTAATAGGGGGAACCATGAACACTGAAGCTTTCTTT
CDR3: CASSLIGGTMNTEAFF

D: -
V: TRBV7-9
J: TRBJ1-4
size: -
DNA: TGTGCCAGCAGCCCCCAGACTCAGGGAAAACTGTTTTTT
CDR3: CASSPQTQGKLFF

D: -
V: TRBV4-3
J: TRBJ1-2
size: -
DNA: TGCGCCAGCAGCCAAGATTCAACAACTACTACCTCTAACTATGGCTACACCTTC
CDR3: CASSQDSTTTTSNYGYTF

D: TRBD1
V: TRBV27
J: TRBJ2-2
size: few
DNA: TGTGCCAGCAGTTTTATCTCAGGGGGCAAAACCGGGGAGCTGTTTTTT
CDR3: CASSFISGGKTGELFF

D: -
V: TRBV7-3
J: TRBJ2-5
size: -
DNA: TGTGCCAGCAGCTTAGTCAGGGATGAGACCCAGTACTTC
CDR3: CASSLVRDETQYF

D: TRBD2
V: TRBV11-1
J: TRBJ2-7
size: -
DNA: TGTGCCAGCAGCCTGGATACTAGCGAAGAAGGATACGAGCAGTACTTC
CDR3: CASSLDTSEEGYEQYF

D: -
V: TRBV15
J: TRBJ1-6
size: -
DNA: TGTGCCACCAGCAGGCGACAGAAGAGCTCCTATAATTCACCCCTCCACTTT
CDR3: CATSRRQKSSYNSPLHF

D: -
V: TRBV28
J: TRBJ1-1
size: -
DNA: TGTGCCAGCAGACAAAGTTGGACTGAAGCTTTCTTT
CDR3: CASRQSWTEAFF

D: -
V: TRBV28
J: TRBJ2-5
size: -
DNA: TGTGCCAGCTCTCTGGGGCCTTGGACCCAGTACTTC
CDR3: CASSLGPWTQYF

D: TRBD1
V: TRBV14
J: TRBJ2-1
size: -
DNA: TGTGCCAGCAGCCAAGAAAAATGGACAGGGGGCGCGAGGTACAATGAGCAGTTCTTC
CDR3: CASSQEKWTGGARYNEQFF

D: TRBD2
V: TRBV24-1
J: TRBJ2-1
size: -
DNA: TGTGCCACCAGTGACAGGACTAGCGGGAGCTCCTACAATGAGCAGTTCTTC
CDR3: CATSDRTSGSSYNEQFF

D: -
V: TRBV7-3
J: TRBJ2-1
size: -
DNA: TGTGCCAGCGGCCCCTCCGAGCCCCAGCGATACAATGAGCAGTTCTTC
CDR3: CASGPSEPQRYNEQFF

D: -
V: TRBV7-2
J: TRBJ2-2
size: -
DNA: TGTGCCAGCAGCTCCCCTACAGGGACCGGGGAGCTGTTTTTT
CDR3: CASSSPTGTGELFF

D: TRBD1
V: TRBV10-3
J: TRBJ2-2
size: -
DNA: TGTGCCATCAGTGACAGACCGGGACAGGCGTTAACCGGGGAGCTGTTTTTT
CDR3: CAISDRPGQALTGELFF

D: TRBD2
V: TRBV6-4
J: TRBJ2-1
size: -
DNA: TGTGCCAGCAGCCTAACTAGCGGGAGCTACAATGAGCAGTTCTTC
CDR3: CASSLTSGSYNEQFF

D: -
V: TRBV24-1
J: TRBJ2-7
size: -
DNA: TGTGCCACCAGTGATGGGGCCCTGGACGAGCAGTACTTC
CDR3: CATSDGALDEQYF

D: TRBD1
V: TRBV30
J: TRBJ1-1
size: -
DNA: TGTGCCTGGAGTTCCGGGTGGGACAGGGCCGAAGTAGAGACTGAAGCTTTCTTT
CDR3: CAWSSGWDRAEVETEAFF

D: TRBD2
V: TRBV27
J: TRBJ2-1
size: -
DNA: TGTGCCAGCAGTTCCTTTGCCGGGACTAGCGGCTACAATGAGCAGTTCTTC
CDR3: CASSSFAGTSGYNEQFF

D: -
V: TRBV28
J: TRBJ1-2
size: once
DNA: TGTGCCAGCAGTCCCGACAGGTACTATGGCTACACCTTC
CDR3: CASSPDRYYGYTF

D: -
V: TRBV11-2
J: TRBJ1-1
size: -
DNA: TGTGCCAGCAGCTTAATAACCGGGACACCGAACACTGAAGCTTTCTTT
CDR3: CASSLITGTPNTEAFF

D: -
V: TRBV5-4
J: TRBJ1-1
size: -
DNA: TGTGCCAGCAGCCCAAAATCCGGTGGACAGTCGACCACTGAAGCTTTCTTT
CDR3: CASSPKSGGQSTTEAFF

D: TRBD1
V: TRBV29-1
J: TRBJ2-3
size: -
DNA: TGCAGCGTTAGAGGGGGACAGGGTTTGCCTGCAGATACGCAGTATTTT
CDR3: CSVRGGQGLPADTQYF

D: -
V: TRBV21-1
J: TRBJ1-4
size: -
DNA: TGTGCCAGCAGCCCCTTCGGCAGGGCAGCACCCTACCATGAAAAACTGTTTTTT
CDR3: CASSPFGRAAPYHEKLFF

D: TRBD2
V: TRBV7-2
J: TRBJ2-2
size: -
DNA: TGTGCCAGCAGCTTTATGGTGCTAGCGGGAGATGGCGGGGAGCTGTTTTTT
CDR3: CASSFMVLAGDGGELFF

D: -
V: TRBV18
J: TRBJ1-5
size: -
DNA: TGTGCCAGCTCAAGGAACCTAGTCAATCAGCCCCAGCATTTT
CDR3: CASSRNLVNQPQHF

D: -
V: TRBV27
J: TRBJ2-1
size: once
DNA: TGTGCCAGCAGTTTAGGTACAGGGATCTACAATGAGCAGTTCTTC
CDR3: CASSLGTGIYNEQFF

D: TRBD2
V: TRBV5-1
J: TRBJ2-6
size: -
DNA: TGCGCCAGCAGGGCTAGCGGGAGATTGTTTCACGTCCTGACTTTC
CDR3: CASRASGRLFHVLTF

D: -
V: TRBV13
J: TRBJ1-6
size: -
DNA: TGTGCCAGCAGAGTCAGTAATTCACCCCTCCACTTT
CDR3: CASRVSNSPLHF

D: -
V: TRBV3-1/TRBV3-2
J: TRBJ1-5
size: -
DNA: TGTGCCAGCAGCCAAGATTTTCGGAATCAGCCCCAGCATTTT
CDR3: CASSQDFRNQPQHF

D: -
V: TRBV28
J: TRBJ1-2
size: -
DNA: TGTGCCAGCAGTGGACAGCCCCCTAACTATGGCTACACCTTC
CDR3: CASSGQPPNYGYTF